One and the same sample provided the 7 T cell receptor beta chains below, sequenced in a study of T cells in Graves' hyperthyroidism and ophthalmopathy (dated by TCRdb to about 2019). The method was multiplex PCR. The sample was run on an Illumina HiSeq 2000. TCR beta CDR3 regions were amplified from RNA transcripts. The TCR CDR3 was subjected to a first round of RT-PCR using the HTBI primer set and the Qiagen OneStep RT-PCR kit. The raw public data were reprocessed by TCRdb itself: fastp quality trimming at Q25, MiXCR clonotype calling, in-frame beta chains only. Entries that share a CDR3 protein sequence are merged under the most common genes and DNA. The sample has about 52,000 distinct CDR3 sequences on record, roughly 50% of them singletons. The ten top clones hold roughly a tenth of the sample. The sequenced sample was blood. These receptors were obtained from a woman between 50 and 59 years old with Graves' ophthalmopathy.

Of note for this clonotype: Germline is not matched at one junction end, which may reflect a read error. The chain has TRBV7-9 and TRBJ2-7; D uncertain. In germline, CDR1 is SEHNR, CDR2 FQNEAQ (reference sequence). The length of the CDR3 is 12 residues. This CDR3 is CANSRNLYEQYF. The CDR3 nucleotides read TGTGCCAACAGCCGGAACCTCTACGAGCAATACTTC.

This clonotype appeared many times. The V call is TRBV11-2, the J call TRBJ1-6; the D is unclear. Trimming pared 1 base from V and 7 bases from J, leaving 11 bases between. This CDR3 contains 15 residues. Germline assignment: CDR1 SGHAT and CDR2 FQNNGV. The CDR3 region has the DNA TGTGCCAGCAGCTTAGTCTGGACGGCAAATTCACCCCTCCACTTT. This sequence encodes CASSLVWTANSPLHF.

This clonotype is classed as medium-sized. The rearrangement uses TRBV24-1 and TRBJ2-3; the match to TRBD1 covers 10 bases. J gave up 5 bases and V 8 bases, and 9 bases lay outside the gene matches. Germline CDR1 is KGHDR and CDR2 is SFDVKD. The length of the CDR3 is 15 residues. CDR3 DNA: TGTGCCACCACGTCCGGGACAGGGGCCATAGATACGCAGTATTTT. It specifies CATTSGTGAIDTQYF.

This clonotype was found many times. V and J are TRBV7-2 and TRBJ1-1; D gene ambiguous. Per the germline V gene, CDR1 is SGHTA and CDR2 is FQGNSA. The CDR3 has 13 residues. Trimming removed 4 bases from V and 1 base from J, with 7 bases in between. CDR3 sequence: CASSSRRNTEAFF. The CDR3 bases are TGTGCCAGCAGCTCACGACGGAACACTGAAGCTTTCTTT. The variable domain in full, completed from reference TRBV7-2 and TRBJ1-1, reads GAGVSQSPSNKVTEKGKDVELRCDPISGHTALYWYRQSLGQGLEFLIYFQGNSAPDKSGLPSDRFSAERTGGSVSTLTIQRTQQEDSAVYLCASSSRRNTEAFFGQGTRLTVV.

The chain recombines TRBV9 with TRBJ2-3; D may be TRBD2 (6 bases). The CDR3 is 14 residues long. Germline V gene sequence: CDR1 SGDLS, CDR2 YYNGEE. The V and J ends lost 3 bases and 11 bases respectively, with 19 bases between them. The DNA of the CDR3 is TGTGCCAGCAGCGAGAGGGACTCGAGGGATGAGCAGTATTTT. This encodes CASSERDSRDEQYF.

A word on this clonotype: A read error may be the cause here, since a much bigger clone is one base away. This rearrangement joins TRBV20-1 to TRBJ2-7, with a weak D call TRBD1 (7 bases). Germline loops: CDR1 DFQATT, CDR2 SNEGSKA (reference sequence). V shed 0 bases and J shed 5 bases, with 17 bases lying between them. The CDR3 loop spans 15 amino acids. The CDR3 region has the DNA TGCAGTGCTAGAGAGGCTGTCAGGGGGGCCCACGAGCAGTACTTC. It is translated as CSAREAVRGAHEQYF.

To note about this clonotype: This may stem from a read error, because a much larger clone lies one nucleotide away. The J gene is TRBJ2-7, the V gene TRBV3-1; D call uncertain. Germline V gives CDR1 LGHDT, CDR2 YNNKEL (reference sequence). The CDR3 has 12 residues. V lost 3 bases and J 5 bases, leaving 8 bases between the germline ends. Written as DNA, the CDR3 is TGTGCCAGCAGCCAGGCTTACGACGAGCAGTACTTC. Its translation is CASSQAYDEQYF.